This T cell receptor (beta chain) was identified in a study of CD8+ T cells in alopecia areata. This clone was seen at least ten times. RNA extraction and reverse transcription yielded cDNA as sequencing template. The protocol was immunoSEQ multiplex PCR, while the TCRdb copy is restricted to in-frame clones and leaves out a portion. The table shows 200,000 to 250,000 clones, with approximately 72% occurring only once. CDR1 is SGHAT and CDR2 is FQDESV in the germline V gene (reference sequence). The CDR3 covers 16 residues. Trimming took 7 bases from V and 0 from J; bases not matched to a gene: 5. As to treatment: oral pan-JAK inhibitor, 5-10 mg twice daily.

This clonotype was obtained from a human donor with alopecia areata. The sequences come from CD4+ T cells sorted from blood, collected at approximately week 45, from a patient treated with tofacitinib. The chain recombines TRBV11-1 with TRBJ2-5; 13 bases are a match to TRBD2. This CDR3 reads CASTETSGGYQETQYF. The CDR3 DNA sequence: TGTGCCAGCACCGAGACTAGCGGGGGGTACCAAGAGACCCAGTACTTC.